The T cell receptor beta chain described here comes from a study of blood T cell repertoires in COVID-19. Turning to the study itself: Researchers got acute and convalescent COVID-19 samples from the United States, Italy and Spain.

In the source study's methods: By means of reference gene primer amplification, nucleated cell counts were estimated. The protocol was immunoSEQ multiplex PCR, while the TCRdb copy is restricted to in-frame clones and leaves out a portion. Clonal size and the V and J genes are those of that table, whereas D and trimming came from the DNA. This sample has around 260,000 clones, with around four fifths found just once. CDR3 length: 19 residues. Germline CDR1 reads SQVTM; CDR2 reads ANQGSEA. V was pared by 4 bases and J by 2 bases, with 18 bases of the junction left unmatched. The source material was peripheral blood. The sequence was collected from a man aged 55-75 years with acute or convalescent COVID-19. The V and J genes are TRBV29-1 and TRBJ1-3, with TRBD1 matching over 9 bases. In DNA, the CDR3 is TGCAGCGTTGTATACCGGGACAGGGTAAGGCGAGGCCCTGGAAACACCATATATTTT. Its translation is CSVVYRDRVRRGPGNTIYF.